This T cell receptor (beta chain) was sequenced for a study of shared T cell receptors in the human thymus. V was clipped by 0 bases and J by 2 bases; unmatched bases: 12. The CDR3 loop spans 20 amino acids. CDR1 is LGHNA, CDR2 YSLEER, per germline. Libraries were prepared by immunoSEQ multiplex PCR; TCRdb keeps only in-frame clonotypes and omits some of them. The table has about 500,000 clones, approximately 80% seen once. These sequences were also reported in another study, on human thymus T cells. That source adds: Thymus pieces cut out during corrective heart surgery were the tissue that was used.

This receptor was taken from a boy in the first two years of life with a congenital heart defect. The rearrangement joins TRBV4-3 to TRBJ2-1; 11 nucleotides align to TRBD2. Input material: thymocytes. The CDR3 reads CASSQEGTSGLRGPYNEQFF. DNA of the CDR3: TGCGCCAGCAGCCAAGAGGGGACTAGCGGCCTCAGAGGGCCCTACAATGAGCAGTTCTTC.